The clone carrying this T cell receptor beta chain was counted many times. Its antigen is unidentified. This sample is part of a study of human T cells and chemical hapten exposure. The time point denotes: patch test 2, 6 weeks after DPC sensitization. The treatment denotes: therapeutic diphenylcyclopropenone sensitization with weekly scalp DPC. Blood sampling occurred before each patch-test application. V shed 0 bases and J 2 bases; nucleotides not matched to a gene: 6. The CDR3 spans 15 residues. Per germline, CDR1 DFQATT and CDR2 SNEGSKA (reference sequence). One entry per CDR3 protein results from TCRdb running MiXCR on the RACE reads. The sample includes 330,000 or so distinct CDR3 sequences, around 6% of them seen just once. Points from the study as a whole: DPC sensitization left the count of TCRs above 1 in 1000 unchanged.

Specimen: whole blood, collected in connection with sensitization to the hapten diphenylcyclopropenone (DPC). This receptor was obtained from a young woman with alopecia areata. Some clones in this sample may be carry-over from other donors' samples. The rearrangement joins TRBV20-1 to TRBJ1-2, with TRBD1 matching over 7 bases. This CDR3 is CSARDPNRGNYGYTF. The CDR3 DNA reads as TGCAGTGCTAGAGATCCGAACAGGGGAAACTATGGCTACACCTTC.